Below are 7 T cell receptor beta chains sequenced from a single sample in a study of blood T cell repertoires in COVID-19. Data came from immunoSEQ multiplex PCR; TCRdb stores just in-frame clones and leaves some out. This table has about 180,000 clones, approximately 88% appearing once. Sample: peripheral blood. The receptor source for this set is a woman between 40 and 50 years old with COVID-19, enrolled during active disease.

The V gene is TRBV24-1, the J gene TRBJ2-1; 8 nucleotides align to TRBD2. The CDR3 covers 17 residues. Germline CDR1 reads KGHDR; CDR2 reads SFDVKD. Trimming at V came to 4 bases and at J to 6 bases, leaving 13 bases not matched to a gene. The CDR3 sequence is CATSDVEAGAWVNEQFF. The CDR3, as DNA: TGTGCCACCAGTGACGTCGAAGCGGGAGCCTGGGTCAATGAGCAGTTCTTC.

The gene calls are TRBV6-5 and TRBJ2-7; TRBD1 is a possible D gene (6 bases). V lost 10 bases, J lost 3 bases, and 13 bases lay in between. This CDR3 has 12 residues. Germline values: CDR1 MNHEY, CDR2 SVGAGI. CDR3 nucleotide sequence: TGTGCCACATTACAGGGTCACTACGAGCAGTACTTC. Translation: CATLQGHYEQYF.

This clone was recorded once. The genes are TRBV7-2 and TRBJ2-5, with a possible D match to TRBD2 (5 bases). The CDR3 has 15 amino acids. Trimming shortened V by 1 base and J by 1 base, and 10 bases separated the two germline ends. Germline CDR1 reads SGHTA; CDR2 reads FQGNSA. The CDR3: CASSLEASFQETQYF. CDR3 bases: TGTGCCAGCAGCTTAGAGGCTAGCTTCCAAGAGACCCAGTACTTC. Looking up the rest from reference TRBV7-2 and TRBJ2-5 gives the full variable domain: GAGVSQSPSNKVTEKGKDVELRCDPISGHTALYWYRQSLGQGLEFLIYFQGNSAPDKSGLPSDRFSAERTGGSVSTLTIQRTQQEDSAVYLCASSLEASFQETQYFGPGTRLLVL.

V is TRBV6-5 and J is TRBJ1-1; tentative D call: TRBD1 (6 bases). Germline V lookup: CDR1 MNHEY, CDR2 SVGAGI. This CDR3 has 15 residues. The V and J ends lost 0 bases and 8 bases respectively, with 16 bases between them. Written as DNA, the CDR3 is TGTGCCAGCAGTTACTCGATACAGGGACGAACCGAAGCTTTCTTT. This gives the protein CASSYSIQGRTEAFF.

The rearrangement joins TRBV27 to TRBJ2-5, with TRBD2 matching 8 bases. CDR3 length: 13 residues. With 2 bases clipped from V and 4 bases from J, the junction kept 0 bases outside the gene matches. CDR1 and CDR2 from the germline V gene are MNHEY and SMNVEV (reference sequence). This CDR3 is CASSLRGGETQYF. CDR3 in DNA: TGTGCCAGCAGTTTACGGGGGGGAGAGACCCAGTACTTC.

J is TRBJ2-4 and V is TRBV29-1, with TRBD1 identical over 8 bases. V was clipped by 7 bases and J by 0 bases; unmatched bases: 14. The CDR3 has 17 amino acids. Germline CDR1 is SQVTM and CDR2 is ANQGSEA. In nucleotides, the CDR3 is TGCAGCGCCCAGGACAGGGATGACCTTCTAGCCAAAAACATTCAGTACTTC. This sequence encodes CSAQDRDDLLAKNIQYF.

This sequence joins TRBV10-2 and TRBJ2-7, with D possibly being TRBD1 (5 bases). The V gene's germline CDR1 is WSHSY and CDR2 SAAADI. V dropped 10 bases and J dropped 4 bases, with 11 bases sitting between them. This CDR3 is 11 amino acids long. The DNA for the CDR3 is TGCGCCATCCAAGGGGAATACGAGCAGTACTTC. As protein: CAIQGEYEQYF.